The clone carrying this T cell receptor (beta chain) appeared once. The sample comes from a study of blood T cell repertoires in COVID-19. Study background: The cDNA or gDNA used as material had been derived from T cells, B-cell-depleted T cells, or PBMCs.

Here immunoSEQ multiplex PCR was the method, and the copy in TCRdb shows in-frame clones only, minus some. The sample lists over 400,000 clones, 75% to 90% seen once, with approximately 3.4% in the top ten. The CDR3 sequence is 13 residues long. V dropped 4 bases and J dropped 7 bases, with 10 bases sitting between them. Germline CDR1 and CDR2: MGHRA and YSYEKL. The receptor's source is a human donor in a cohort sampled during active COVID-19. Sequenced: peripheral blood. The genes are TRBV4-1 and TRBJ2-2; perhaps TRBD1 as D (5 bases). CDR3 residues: CASSPITGGELFF. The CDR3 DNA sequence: TGCGCCAGCAGCCCCATAACAGGCGGGGAGCTGTTTTTT.